The TCR beta chain under discussion was sequenced for a study of T cells in Graves' hyperthyroidism and ophthalmopathy. As for the study in general: Specimen type is peripheral blood, collected at initial diagnosis prior to any treatment. Points from the study as a whole: Ophthalmopathy could be told apart from stable hyperthyroidism with a 13 V-J model. The majority of expanded thyroid clonotypes above 0.001 also appeared in blood.

TCR beta CDR3 regions were amplified from RNA transcripts. HTBI primers were employed in a first-round RT-PCR of the TCR CDR3. MiXCR, run by TCRdb on the multiplex PCR reads, gives a single entry per CDR3 protein. The profile shows under 550,000 distinct CDR3 sequences, nearly 20% of them singletons. In regard to this clonotype: Its specificity is not known.

The source material was blood. This receptor was obtained from a man aged 35 to 55 with Graves' ophthalmopathy.

The CDR3 region is CASSLETGERAYEQYF. The CDR3 nucleotides are TGCGCCAGCAGCTTGGAGACGGGAGAAAGAGCCTACGAGCAGTACTTC. The chain carries TRBV5-1 and TRBJ2-7; a possible D gene is TRBD2 (6 bases). The germline CDR1 and CDR2 sequences are SGHRS and YFSETQ. Trimming took 0 bases from V and 2 from J, leaving 15 bases between them. This CDR3 is 16 amino acids long.